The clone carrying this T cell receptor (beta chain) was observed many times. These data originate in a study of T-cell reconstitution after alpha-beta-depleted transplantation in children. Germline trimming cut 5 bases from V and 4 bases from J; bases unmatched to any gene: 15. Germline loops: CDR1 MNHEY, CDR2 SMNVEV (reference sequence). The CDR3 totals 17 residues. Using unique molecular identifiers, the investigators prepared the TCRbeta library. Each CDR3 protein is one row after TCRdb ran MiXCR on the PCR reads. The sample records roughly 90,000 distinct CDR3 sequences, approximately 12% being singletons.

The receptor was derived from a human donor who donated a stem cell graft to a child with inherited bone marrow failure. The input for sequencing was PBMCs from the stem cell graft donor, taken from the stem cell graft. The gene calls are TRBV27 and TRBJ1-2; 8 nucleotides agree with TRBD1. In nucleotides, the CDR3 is TGTGCCAGCAGTCTTCGGACAGGGAAGGGCGTTAGCTATGGCTACACCTTC. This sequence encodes CASSLRTGKGVSYGYTF.